The rows below give T cell receptor beta chains drawn from one sample of a study of blood T cells in healthy people across ages. TCRdb re-derived calls from the 5' RACE reads in MiXCR, one entry per CDR3 protein. Here the sample spans roughly 680,000 distinct CDR3 sequences, around 50% being singletons. Sequencing was carried out using blood. These receptors originate from a woman older than 75 in good health. CDR3s include the opening cysteine and the closing phenylalanine or tryptophan. A D gene is named only where the DNA matches it firmly. Clone size appears in some rows only: once, few, many, or a class for an expanded clone.

CDR3: CASSQVGPYEQYF
DNA: TGTGCCAGCAGCCAAGTGGGTCCCTACGAGCAGTACTTC
V: TRBV3-1
J: TRBJ2-7
D: -
size: few

CDR3: CAWSVQGLGGNQPQHF
DNA: TGTGCCTGGAGTGTCCAGGGGTTAGGAGGCAATCAGCCCCAGCATTTT
V: TRBV30
J: TRBJ1-5
D: -
size: -

CDR3: CSASRRRNTEAFF
DNA: TGCAGTGCTAGTCGACGGAGGAACACTGAAGCTTTCTTT
V: TRBV20-1
J: TRBJ1-1
D: -
size: many

CDR3: CSAGTEPPGPSYEQYF
DNA: TGCAGTGCCGGGACCGAACCCCCAGGGCCCTCCTACGAGCAGTACTTC
V: TRBV20-1
J: TRBJ2-7
D: -
size: -

CDR3: CASSSPPGRALTDTQYF
DNA: TGTGCCAGCAGCTCGCCTCCCGGACGAGCGCTTACAGATACGCAGTATTTT
V: TRBV7-9
J: TRBJ2-3
D: -
size: -

CDR3: CASSGQGNQPQHF
DNA: TGTGCCAGCAGCGGACAGGGGAATCAGCCCCAGCATTTT
V: TRBV12-3/TRBV12-4
J: TRBJ1-5
D: TRBD1
size: many

CDR3: CASSLRQGVNQPQHF
DNA: TGTGCCAGCAGCTTAAGACAGGGGGTCAATCAGCCCCAGCATTTT
V: TRBV7-2
J: TRBJ1-5
D: TRBD1
size: -

CDR3: CASNSALAGARNEQFF
DNA: TGTGCCAGCAATAGTGCCCTAGCGGGGGCTCGCAATGAGCAGTTCTTC
V: TRBV2
J: TRBJ2-1
D: TRBD2
size: once

CDR3: CSASPGGELFF
DNA: TGCAGTGCTAGCCCAGGGGGGGAGCTGTTTTTT
V: TRBV20-1
J: TRBJ2-2
D: -
size: -

CDR3: CSATYPYREVRSPLHF
DNA: TGCAGTGCTACCTACCCCTACAGGGAAGTTCGTTCACCCCTCCACTTT
V: TRBV20-1
J: TRBJ1-6
D: -
size: -

CDR3: CASSHHLSSGSSYEQYF
DNA: TGCGCCAGCAGCCATCACCTCTCTAGCGGTAGTTCCTACGAGCAGTACTTC
V: TRBV5-1
J: TRBJ2-7
D: TRBD2
size: -

CDR3: CSARELGAPYQPQHF
DNA: TGCAGTGCTAGAGAACTAGGTGCTCCCTATCAGCCCCAGCATTTT
V: TRBV20-1
J: TRBJ1-5
D: -
size: -

CDR3: CSARGGAKTEAFF
DNA: TGCAGTGCTCGAGGGGGCGCGAAGACTGAAGCTTTCTTT
V: TRBV20-1
J: TRBJ1-1
D: TRBD1
size: many

CDR3: CSVELAGAVDTQYF
DNA: TGCAGCGTTGAACTAGCGGGGGCGGTGGATACGCAGTATTTT
V: TRBV29-1
J: TRBJ2-3
D: TRBD2
size: -

CDR3: CASSQVRSEAPLHF
DNA: TGTGCCAGCAGCCAAGTTCGCTCCGAGGCGCCCCTCCACTTT
V: TRBV3-1
J: TRBJ1-6
D: -
size: few

CDR3: CASSQGTSRKETQYF
DNA: TGTGCCAGCAGCCAAGGGACTAGCCGAAAAGAGACCCAGTACTTC
V: TRBV3-1
J: TRBJ2-5
D: TRBD2
size: many

CDR3: CASSPGPGNAGELFF
DNA: TGCGCCAGCAGCCCCGGGCCCGGGAATGCCGGGGAGCTGTTTTTT
V: TRBV5-1
J: TRBJ2-2
D: -
size: -

CDR3: CASSAGTGGNEQFF
DNA: TGTGCCAGCAGTGCCGGGACAGGGGGTAATGAGCAGTTCTTC
V: TRBV27
J: TRBJ2-1
D: TRBD1
size: -

CDR3: CASSFSSVRTLHF
DNA: TGTGCCAGCAGTTTTTCGTCGGTTCGAACCCTCCACTTT
V: TRBV28
J: TRBJ1-6
D: -
size: -

CDR3: CSALDGNEQFF
DNA: TGCAGTGCCCTCGACGGCAATGAGCAGTTCTTC
V: TRBV20-1
J: TRBJ2-1
D: -
size: many

CDR3: CASSQMGRGQRNEQYF
DNA: TGTGCCAGCAGCCAAATGGGTCGGGGACAGCGAAACGAGCAGTACTTC
V: TRBV14
J: TRBJ2-7
D: TRBD1
size: many

CDR3: CASRRQATPDTQYF
DNA: TGTGCCAGCAGACGACAGGCGACTCCAGATACGCAGTATTTT
V: TRBV6-5
J: TRBJ2-3
D: -
size: many

CDR3: CASSPSGSESYEQYF
DNA: TGTGCCAGCAGTCCAAGCGGGAGTGAATCCTACGAGCAGTACTTC
V: TRBV28
J: TRBJ2-7
D: TRBD2
size: -

CDR3: CAISASLGQGQETQYF
DNA: TGTGCCATCAGTGCGAGCCTGGGACAGGGCCAAGAGACCCAGTACTTC
V: TRBV10-3
J: TRBJ2-5
D: TRBD1
size: -

CDR3: CSGTASQETQYF
DNA: TGCAGTGGGACAGCTAGCCAAGAGACCCAGTACTTC
V: TRBV20-1
J: TRBJ2-5
D: -
size: few

CDR3: CASRTGTGDYGYTF
DNA: TGTGCCAGCAGAACAGGGACAGGTGACTATGGCTACACCTTC
V: TRBV12-3/TRBV12-4
J: TRBJ1-2
D: TRBD1
size: -

CDR3: CSAAPVSGGANTQYF
DNA: TGCAGTGCTGCCCCCGTTAGCGGGGGGGCCAATACGCAGTATTTT
V: TRBV20-1
J: TRBJ2-3
D: TRBD2
size: -

CDR3: CASSYVSVGEETQFF
DNA: TGTGCCAGCAGCTATGTCAGCGTAGGGGAAGAGACCCAGTTCTTC
V: TRBV7-9
J: TRBJ2-1
D: -
size: -

CDR3: CASSFRGDTPSYKQYF
DNA: TGTGCCAGCAGTTTTCGGGGAGACACGCCTTCCTACAAGCAGTACTTC
V: TRBV6-2/TRBV6-3
J: TRBJ2-7
D: -
size: -

CDR3: CSASGGVRYNEQYF
DNA: TGCAGTGCTAGCGGGGGGGTGCGTTACAATGAGCAGTACTTC
V: TRBV20-1
J: TRBJ2-7
D: TRBD2
size: -

CDR3: CDSIRGGKPNEQYF
DNA: TGTGACAGCATCAGGGGGGGAAAACCCAATGAGCAGTACTTC
V: TRBV28
J: TRBJ2-5
D: -
size: -

CDR3: CASSGGTSSSYNEQFF
DNA: TGTGCCAGCAGCGGGGGGACTTCGAGCTCCTACAATGAGCAGTTCTTC
V: TRBV5-6
J: TRBJ2-1
D: -
size: many

CDR3: CASSLALAGWQPQHF
DNA: TGTGCCAGCAGTTTAGCGCTGGCAGGTTGGCAGCCCCAGCATTTT
V: TRBV12-3/TRBV12-4
J: TRBJ1-5
D: -
size: many

CDR3: CASSEVKTSVFMGEQFF
DNA: TGTGCCAGCAGTGAGGTCAAGACTAGCGTTTTTATGGGTGAGCAGTTCTTC
V: TRBV25-1
J: TRBJ2-1
D: TRBD2
size: -

CDR3: CASSSRHLQGVGPQYF
DNA: TGTGCCAGCAGCTCGCGGCACTTACAGGGTGTGGGACCCCAGTACTTC
V: TRBV7-3
J: TRBJ2-5
D: -
size: -

CDR3: CSANANEQFF
DNA: TGCAGTGCCAACGCCAATGAGCAGTTCTTC
V: TRBV20-1
J: TRBJ2-1
D: -
size: -

CDR3: CASSSIGEDRSYEQYF
DNA: TGTGCCAGCAGCTCCATAGGGGAGGACAGATCCTACGAGCAGTACTTC
V: TRBV7-2
J: TRBJ2-7
D: -
size: many

CDR3: CATAKGLAAQTQYF
DNA: TGTGCCACCGCCAAGGGACTAGCTGCCCAGACCCAGTACTTC
V: TRBV15
J: TRBJ2-5
D: TRBD2
size: -

CDR3: CASSHRDSSRNQPQHF
DNA: TGTGCCAGCAGTCACCGGGACAGTTCGCGCAATCAGCCCCAGCATTTT
V: TRBV6-5
J: TRBJ1-5
D: TRBD1
size: -

CDR3: CASSAPSPQETQYF
DNA: TGTGCCAGCAGTGCCCCCTCGCCCCAGGAGACCCAGTACTTC
V: TRBV2
J: TRBJ2-5
D: -
size: -

CDR3: CASSLKDRAVEQYF
DNA: TGTGCCAGCAGCCTTAAGGACAGGGCGGTCGAGCAGTACTTC
V: TRBV11-2
J: TRBJ2-7
D: TRBD1
size: -

CDR3: CASSYSTGPYGYTF
DNA: TGTGCCAGCAGTTACTCCACTGGCCCCTATGGCTACACCTTC
V: TRBV6-5
J: TRBJ1-2
D: -
size: -

CDR3: CSADRDRGQGYTF
DNA: TGCAGTGCTGACCGGGACAGGGGCCAGGGCTACACCTTC
V: TRBV20-1
J: TRBJ1-2
D: TRBD1
size: many

CDR3: CASSKGRKPQHF
DNA: TGTGCCAGCAGCAAAGGTCGCAAGCCCCAGCATTTT
V: TRBV21-1
J: TRBJ1-5
D: -
size: many

CDR3: CSAIPDPAFGEQYF
DNA: TGCAGTGCTATACCAGACCCCGCCTTCGGGGAGCAGTACTTC
V: TRBV20-1
J: TRBJ2-5
D: -
size: -

CDR3: CASSYGAHNEQFF
DNA: TGTGCCAGCAGTTACGGGGCCCACAATGAGCAGTTCTTC
V: TRBV6-5
J: TRBJ2-1
D: -
size: -